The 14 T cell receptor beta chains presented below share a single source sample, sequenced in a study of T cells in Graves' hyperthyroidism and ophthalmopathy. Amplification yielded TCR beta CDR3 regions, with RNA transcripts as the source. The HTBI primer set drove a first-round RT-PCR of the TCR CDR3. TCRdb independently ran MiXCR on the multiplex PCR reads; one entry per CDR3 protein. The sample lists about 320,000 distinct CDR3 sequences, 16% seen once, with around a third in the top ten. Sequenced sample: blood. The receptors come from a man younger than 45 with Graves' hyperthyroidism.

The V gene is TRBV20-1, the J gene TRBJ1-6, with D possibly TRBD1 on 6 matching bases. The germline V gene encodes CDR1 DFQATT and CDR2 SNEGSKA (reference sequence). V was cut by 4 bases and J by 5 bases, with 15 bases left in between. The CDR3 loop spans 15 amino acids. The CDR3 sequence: CSAIQGIDNNSPLHF. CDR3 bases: TGCAGTGCTATTCAGGGGATTGATAATAATTCACCCCTCCACTTT.

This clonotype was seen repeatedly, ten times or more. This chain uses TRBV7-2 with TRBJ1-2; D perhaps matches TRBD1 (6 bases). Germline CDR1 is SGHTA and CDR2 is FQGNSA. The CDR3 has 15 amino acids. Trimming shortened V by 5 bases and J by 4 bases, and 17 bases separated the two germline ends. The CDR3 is CASSPTGPGIYGYTF. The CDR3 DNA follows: TGTGCCAGCAGCCCGACAGGCCCCGGTATCTATGGCTACACCTTC.

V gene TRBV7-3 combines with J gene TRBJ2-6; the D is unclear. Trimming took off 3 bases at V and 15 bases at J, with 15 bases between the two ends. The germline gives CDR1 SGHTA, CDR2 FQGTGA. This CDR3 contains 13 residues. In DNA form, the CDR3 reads TGTGCCAGCAGCTTTTCCAACCGGAACTCCCTGACTTTC. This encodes CASSFSNRNSLTF.

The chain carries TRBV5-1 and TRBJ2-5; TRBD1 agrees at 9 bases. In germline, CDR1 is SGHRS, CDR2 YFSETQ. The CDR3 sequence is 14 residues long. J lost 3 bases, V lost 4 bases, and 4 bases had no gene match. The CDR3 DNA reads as TGCGCCAGCAGCACCCGGACAGGGGAAGAGACCCAGTACTTC. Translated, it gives CASSTRTGEETQYF.

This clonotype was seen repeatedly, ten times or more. The CDR3 DNA sequence: TGTGCCAGCAGCCGGTCAGGGACCTACGAGCAGTACTTC. Its protein product is CASSRSGTYEQYF. The J gene is TRBJ2-7, the V gene TRBV11-2; D may be TRBD1 (5 bases). The CDR3 runs 13 residues. Germline V gene data show CDR1 as SGHAT and CDR2 as FQNNGV. The ends were cut back, 5 bases at V and 2 bases at J, with 10 bases in the middle. Full variable domain (rest looked up from reference TRBV11-2 and TRBJ2-7): EAGVAQSPRYKIIEKRQSVAFWCNPISGHATLYWYQQILGQGPKLLIQFQNNGVVDDSQLPKDRFSAERLKGVDSTLKIQPAKLEDSAVYLCASSRSGTYEQYFGPGTRLTVT.

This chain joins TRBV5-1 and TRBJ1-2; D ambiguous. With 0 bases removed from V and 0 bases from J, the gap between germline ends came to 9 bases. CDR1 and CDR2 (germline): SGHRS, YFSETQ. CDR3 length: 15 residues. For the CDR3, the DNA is TGCGCCAGCAGCTTGGACCCAAGAGCTAACTATGGCTACACCTTC. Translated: CASSLDPRANYGYTF.

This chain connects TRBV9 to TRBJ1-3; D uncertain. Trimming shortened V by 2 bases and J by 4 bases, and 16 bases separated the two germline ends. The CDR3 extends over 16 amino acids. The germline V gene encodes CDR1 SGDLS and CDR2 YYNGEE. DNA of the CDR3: TGTGCCAGCAGCGTTGATCTTGGACTGGGAGGAAACACCATATATTTT. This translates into CASSVDLGLGGNTIYF.

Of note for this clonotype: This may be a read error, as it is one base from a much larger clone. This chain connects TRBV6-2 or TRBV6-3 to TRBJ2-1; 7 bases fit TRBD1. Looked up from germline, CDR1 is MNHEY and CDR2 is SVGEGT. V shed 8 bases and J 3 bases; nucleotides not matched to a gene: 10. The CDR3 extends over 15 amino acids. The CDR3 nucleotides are TGTGCCAGCTTGGGACAGAGCAGTATCTACAATGAGCAGTTCTTC. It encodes CASLGQSSIYNEQFF.

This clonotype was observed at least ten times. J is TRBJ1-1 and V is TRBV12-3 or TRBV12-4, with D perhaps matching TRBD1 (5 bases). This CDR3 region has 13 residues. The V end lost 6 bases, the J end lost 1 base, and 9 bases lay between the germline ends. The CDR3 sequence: CASRGRANTEAFF. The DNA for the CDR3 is TGTGCCAGCAGGGGACGGGCGAACACTGAAGCTTTCTTT.

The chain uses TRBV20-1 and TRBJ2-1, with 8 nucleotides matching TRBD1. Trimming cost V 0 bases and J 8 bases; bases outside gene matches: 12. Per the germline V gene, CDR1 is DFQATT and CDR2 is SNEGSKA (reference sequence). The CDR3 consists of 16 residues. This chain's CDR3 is CSARDRGTGGLYEQFF. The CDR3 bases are TGCAGTGCTAGAGATCGGGGAACAGGGGGGCTCTATGAGCAGTTCTTC.

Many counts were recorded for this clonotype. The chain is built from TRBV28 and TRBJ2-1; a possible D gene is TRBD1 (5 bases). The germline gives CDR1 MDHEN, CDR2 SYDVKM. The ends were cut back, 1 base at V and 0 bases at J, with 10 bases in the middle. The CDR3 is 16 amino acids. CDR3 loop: CASSLLTVSSYNEQFF. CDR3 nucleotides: TGTGCCAGCAGTTTATTGACAGTTAGCTCCTACAATGAGCAGTTCTTC.

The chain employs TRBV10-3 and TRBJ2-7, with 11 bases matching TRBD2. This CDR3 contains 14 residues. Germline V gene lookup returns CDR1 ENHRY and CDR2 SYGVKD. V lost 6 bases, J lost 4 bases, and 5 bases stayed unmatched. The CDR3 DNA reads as TGTGCCATCAGATCGACTAGCGGGACTTACGAGCAGTACTTC. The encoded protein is CAIRSTSGTYEQYF.

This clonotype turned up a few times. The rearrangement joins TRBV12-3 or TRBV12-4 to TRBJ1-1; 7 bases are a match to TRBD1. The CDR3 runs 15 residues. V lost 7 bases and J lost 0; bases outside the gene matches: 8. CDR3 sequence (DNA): TGTGCCAGCACAGAGAGGGGGCGGCTGAACACTGAAGCTTTCTTT. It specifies CASTERGRLNTEAFF.

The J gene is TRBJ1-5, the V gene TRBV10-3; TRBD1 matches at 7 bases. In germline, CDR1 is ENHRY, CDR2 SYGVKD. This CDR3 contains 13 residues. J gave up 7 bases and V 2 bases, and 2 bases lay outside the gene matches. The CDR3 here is CAISETGAQPQHF. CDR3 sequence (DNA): TGTGCCATCAGTGAGACAGGGGCCCAGCCCCAGCATTTT.